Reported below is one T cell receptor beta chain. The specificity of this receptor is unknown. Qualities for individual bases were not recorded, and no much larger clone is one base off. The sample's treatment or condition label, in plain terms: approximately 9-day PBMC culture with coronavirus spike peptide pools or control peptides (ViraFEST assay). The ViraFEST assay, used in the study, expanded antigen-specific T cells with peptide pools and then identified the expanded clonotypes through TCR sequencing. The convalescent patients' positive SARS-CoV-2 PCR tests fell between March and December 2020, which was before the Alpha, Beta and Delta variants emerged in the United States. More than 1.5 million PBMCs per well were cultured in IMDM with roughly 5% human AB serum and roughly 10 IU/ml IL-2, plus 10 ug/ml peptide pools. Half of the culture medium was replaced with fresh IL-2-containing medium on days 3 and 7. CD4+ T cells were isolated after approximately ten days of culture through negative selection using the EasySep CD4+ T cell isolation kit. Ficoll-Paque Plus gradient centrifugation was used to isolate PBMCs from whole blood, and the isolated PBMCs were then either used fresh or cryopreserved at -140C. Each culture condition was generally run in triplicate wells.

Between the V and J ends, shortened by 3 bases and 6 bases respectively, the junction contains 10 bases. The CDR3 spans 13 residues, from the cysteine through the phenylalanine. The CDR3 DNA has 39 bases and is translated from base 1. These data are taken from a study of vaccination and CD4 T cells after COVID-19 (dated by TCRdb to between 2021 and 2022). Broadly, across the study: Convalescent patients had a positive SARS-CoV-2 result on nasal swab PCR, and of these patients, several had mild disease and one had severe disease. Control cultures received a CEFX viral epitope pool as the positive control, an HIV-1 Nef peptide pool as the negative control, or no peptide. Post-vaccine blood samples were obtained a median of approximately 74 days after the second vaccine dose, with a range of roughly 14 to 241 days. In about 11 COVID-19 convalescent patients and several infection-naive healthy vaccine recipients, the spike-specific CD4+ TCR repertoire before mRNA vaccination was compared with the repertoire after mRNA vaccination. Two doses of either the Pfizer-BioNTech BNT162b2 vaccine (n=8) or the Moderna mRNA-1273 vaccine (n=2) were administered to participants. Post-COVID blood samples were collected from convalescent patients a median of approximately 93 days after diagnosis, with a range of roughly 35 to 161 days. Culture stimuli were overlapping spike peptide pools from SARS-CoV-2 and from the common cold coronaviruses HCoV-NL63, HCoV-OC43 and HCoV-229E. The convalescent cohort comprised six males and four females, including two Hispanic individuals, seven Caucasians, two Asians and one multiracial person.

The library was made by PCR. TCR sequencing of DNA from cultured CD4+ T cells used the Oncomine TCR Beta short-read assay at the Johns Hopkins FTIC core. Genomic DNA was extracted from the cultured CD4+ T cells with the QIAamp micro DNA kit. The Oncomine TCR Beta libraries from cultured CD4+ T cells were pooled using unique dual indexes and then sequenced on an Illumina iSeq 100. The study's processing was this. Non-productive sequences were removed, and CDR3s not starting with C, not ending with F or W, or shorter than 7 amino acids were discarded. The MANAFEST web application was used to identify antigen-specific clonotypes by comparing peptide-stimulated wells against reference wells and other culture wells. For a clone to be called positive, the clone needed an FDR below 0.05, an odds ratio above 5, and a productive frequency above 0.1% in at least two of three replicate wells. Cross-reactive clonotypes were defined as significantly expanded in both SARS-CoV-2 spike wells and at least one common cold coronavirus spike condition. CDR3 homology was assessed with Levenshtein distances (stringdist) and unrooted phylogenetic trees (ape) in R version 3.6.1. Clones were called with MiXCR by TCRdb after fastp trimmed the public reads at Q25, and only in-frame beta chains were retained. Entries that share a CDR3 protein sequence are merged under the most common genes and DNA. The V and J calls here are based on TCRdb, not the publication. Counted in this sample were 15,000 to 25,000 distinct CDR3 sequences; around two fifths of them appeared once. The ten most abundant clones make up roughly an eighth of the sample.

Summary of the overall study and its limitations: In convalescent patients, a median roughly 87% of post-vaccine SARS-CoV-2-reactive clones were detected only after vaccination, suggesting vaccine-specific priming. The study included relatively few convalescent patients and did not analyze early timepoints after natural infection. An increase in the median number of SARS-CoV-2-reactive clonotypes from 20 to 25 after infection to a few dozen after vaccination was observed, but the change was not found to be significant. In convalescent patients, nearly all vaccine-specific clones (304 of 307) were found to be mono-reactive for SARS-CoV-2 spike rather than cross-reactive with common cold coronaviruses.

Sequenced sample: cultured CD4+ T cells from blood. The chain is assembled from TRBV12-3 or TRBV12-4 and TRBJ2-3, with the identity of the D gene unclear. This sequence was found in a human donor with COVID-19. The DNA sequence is TGTGCCAGCAGTTTCCAGCCCGGGGATACGCAGTATTTT. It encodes CASSFQPGDTQYF.